A single sample is the source of the 29 T cell receptor beta chains below, sequenced in a study of blood T cells in healthy people across ages (dated by TCRdb to about 2015). Libraries were built with 5' RACE. The run used an Illumina HiSeq 2500. The second PCR ran for about 7 to 11 cycles and used a J-beta primer mix along with a sample-barcoded 5' primer. TCRdb handled the public reads itself, with Q25 trimming in fastp and clone calling in MiXCR, and kept productive beta chains. For every CDR3 protein sequence, its rows merge into one entry that carries the most common genes and DNA. The sample table records about 650,000 distinct CDR3 sequences; about 51% of these occur just once. The ten largest clones add up to roughly 14% of the sample. The source material was blood. These receptors came from a woman older than 75 in good health.

This clonotype was picked up many times. The chain employs TRBV18 and TRBJ2-3; D assignment may be TRBD1 or TRBD2 (6 bases each). V lost 0 bases and J lost 1, with 11 bases in between. The CDR3 runs to 16 residues. Germline V CDR1 and CDR2: KGHSH, LQKENI. The CDR3 coding sequence is TGTGCCAGCTCACCACCCCCCGGGGGCCGCACAGATACGCAGTATTTT. This translates into CASSPPPGGRTDTQYF.

Worth noting for this clonotype: This may stem from a read error, because a much larger clone lies one nucleotide away. The chain recombines TRBV4-2 with TRBJ2-1; 8 bases agree with TRBD2. Trimming took 0 bases from V and 9 from J; bases not matched to a gene: 10. Looked up from germline, CDR1 is LGHNA and CDR2 is YNFKEQ. The CDR3 sequence is 16 residues long. CDR3 sequence: CASSQDWGTRGSEQFF. DNA for the CDR3: TGTGCCAGCAGCCAAGATTGGGGGACTAGGGGCAGTGAGCAGTTCTTC.

This clonotype has a single count. J is TRBJ2-2 and V is TRBV6-6; D may be TRBD1 (6 bases). This CDR3 has 10 residues. The V gene lost 8 bases and the J gene lost 9 bases, with 7 bases spanning the gap. CDR1 and CDR2 (germline): MNHNY, SVGAGI (reference sequence). CDR3 sequence: CASGDRELFF. CDR3 coding DNA: TGTGCCAGCGGGGACAGGGAGCTGTTTTTT.

The chain links TRBV29-1 to TRBJ2-1, with 9 bases fitting TRBD1. The CDR3 sequence is 15 residues long. The ends lost 7 bases at V and 2 bases at J; junction bases unmatched: 9. CDR1 is SQVTM and CDR2 is ANQGSEA in the germline V gene. The CDR3 reads CSASRGTGTYNEQFF. CDR3 DNA sequence: TGCAGCGCTAGCCGGGGGACAGGGACCTACAATGAGCAGTTCTTC.

About this clonotype itself: This clone may be a read error of a much larger clone one base away. The chain links TRBV20-1 to TRBJ2-3; no reliable D call. CDR3 length: 11 residues. The germline gives CDR1 DFQATT, CDR2 SNEGSKA (reference sequence). The ends were cut back, 7 bases at V and 6 bases at J, with 11 bases in the middle. The CDR3 coding sequence is TGCAGTGTGCAGAGGTCGGATACGCAGTATTTT. It encodes CSVQRSDTQYF.

This chain links TRBV6-5 with TRBJ2-1, with 10 positions matching TRBD2. From germline, CDR1 is MNHEY and CDR2 SVGAGI. V was clipped by 7 bases and J by 0 bases; unmatched bases: 6. This CDR3 has 16 residues. The DNA for the CDR3 is TGTGCCAGCAAGAAACTAGCGGGGAGCTCCTACAATGAGCAGTTCTTC. Its translation is CASKKLAGSSYNEQFF.

Worth noting for this clonotype: Since a much larger clone is just one base distant, this may be a read error. This sequence joins TRBV7-2 and TRBJ2-1, with a possible D match to TRBD1 (6 bases). The CDR3 extends over 17 amino acids. Trimming left V 5 bases short and J 0 bases short, with 17 bases between. The V gene's germline CDR1 is SGHTA and CDR2 FQGNSA. CDR3 amino acids: CASSQTQGRRSYNEQFF. The CDR3 coding sequence is TGTGCCAGCAGCCAAACACAGGGAAGGCGCTCCTACAATGAGCAGTTCTTC.

V gene TRBV6-6 combines with J gene TRBJ2-3; D is uncertain. Germline V gives CDR1 MNHNY, CDR2 SVGAGI (reference sequence). V lost 7 bases, J lost 3 bases, and 8 bases lay in between. The CDR3 covers 12 residues. This CDR3 is CASIRPTDTQYF. DNA of the CDR3: TGTGCCAGCATAAGACCAACAGATACGCAGTATTTT.

The rearrangement links TRBV29-1 to TRBJ2-5; TRBD1 matches at 8 bases. The J call may be mistaken, given a closer DNA end match to TRBJ2-7. The CDR3 runs 13 residues. Germline-derived CDR1 and CDR2 are SQVTM and ANQGSEA. The CDR3 DNA reads TGCAGCGTTGGTCAGGGGGCCTCCTACGAGCAGTACTTC. Encoded protein: CSVGQGASYEQYF.

This clonotype has at least ten counts. The chain recombines TRBV9 with TRBJ2-5, with D possibly being TRBD1 or TRBD2 (5 bases each). The V end was cut by 3 bases, the J end by 0 bases, with 9 bases between. The V gene's germline CDR1 is SGDLS and CDR2 YYNGEE. The length of the CDR3 is 14 residues. The CDR3 loop reads CASSGRDDQETQYF. In DNA, the CDR3 is TGTGCCAGCAGCGGCCGGGACGACCAAGAGACCCAGTACTTC. The whole variable domain, remainder taken from reference TRBV9 and TRBJ2-5, is DSGVTQTPKHLITATGQRVTLRCSPRSGDLSVYWYQQSLDQGLQFLIQYYNGEERAKGNILERFSAQQFPDLHSELNLSSLELGDSALYFCASSGRDDQETQYFGPGTRLLVL.

This clonotype was picked up many times. The rearrangement links TRBV5-1 to TRBJ2-5; no clear D. The germline V gene has CDR1 SGHRS and CDR2 YFSETQ. V dropped 2 bases and J dropped 1 base, with 9 bases sitting between them. The CDR3 sequence is 14 residues long. In DNA form, the CDR3 reads TGCGCCAGCAGCTTAAATGGGGTCCAAGAGACCCAGTACTTC. It encodes CASSLNGVQETQYF.

The chain recombines TRBV24-1 with TRBJ1-1, with D perhaps matching TRBD1 (6 bases). The CDR3 is made up of 13 amino acids. Germline CDR1 reads KGHDR; CDR2 reads SFDVKD. The V gene lost 2 bases and the J gene lost 8 bases, with 11 bases spanning the gap. CDR3 region: CATSDWTEEEAFF. DNA for the CDR3: TGTGCCACCAGTGATTGGACAGAAGAAGAAGCTTTCTTT.

The chain joins TRBV5-1 to TRBJ2-5; 15 bases are shared with TRBD2. This CDR3 comprises 16 residues. Germline V CDR1 and CDR2: SGHRS, YFSETQ. Trimming at V came to 4 bases and at J to 11 bases, leaving 12 bases not matched to a gene. CDR3 residues: CASSDGLAGGREEQYF. The CDR3 DNA is TGCGCCAGCAGCGACGGACTAGCGGGGGGGCGTGAGGAGCAGTACTTC.

This clonotype was seen at least ten times. The genes are TRBV5-1 and TRBJ2-3; D perhaps matches TRBD1 (6 bases). Germline assignment: CDR1 SGHRS and CDR2 YFSETQ. The CDR3 is made up of 15 amino acids. V was trimmed by 4 bases and J by 5 bases, leaving 17 bases between them. DNA for the CDR3: TGCGCCAGCAGCCTCCAGTATGGGGGCAGAGATACGCAGTATTTT. Its translation is CASSLQYGGRDTQYF.

This clonotype was picked up many times. The genes are TRBV29-1 and TRBJ2-1; 9 nucleotides line up with TRBD1. The V and J ends lost 7 bases and 5 bases, in that order; junction bases with no gene match: 9. The CDR3 is made up of 14 amino acids. The V gene's germline CDR1 is SQVTM and CDR2 ANQGSEA. The CDR3 bases are TGCAGCGCTAAAAGGGGGACAGGGAACAATGAGCAGTTCTTC. Amino acid sequence: CSAKRGTGNNEQFF.

This chain links TRBV15 with TRBJ2-3; D call uncertain. CDR1 is LNHNV, CDR2 YYDKDF, per germline (reference sequence). The V and J ends lost 1 base and 4 bases respectively, with 9 bases between them. The CDR3 covers 14 residues. The CDR3 spells CATSRGGQPDTQYF. In DNA, the CDR3 is TGTGCCACCAGCAGAGGAGGCCAGCCAGATACGCAGTATTTT.

A few counts support this clonotype. This chain links TRBV12-3 or TRBV12-4 with TRBJ2-1, with 11 bases fitting TRBD2. This CDR3 comprises 15 residues. V shed 5 bases, J shed 4 bases, and the junction held 4 bases outside the gene matches. CDR3 sequence reads: CASSTGLAVYNEQFF. CDR3 nucleotides: TGTGCCAGCAGTACGGGACTAGCGGTTTACAATGAGCAGTTCTTC.

On this clonotype: A much larger clone differs from this one at a single base, so this may be a read error. The chain couples TRBV7-2 to TRBJ1-1; tentative D call: TRBD1 (5 bases). CDR1 is SGHTA and CDR2 is FQGNSA in the germline V gene. This CDR3 has 13 residues. The V and J ends lost 3 bases and 7 bases respectively, with 12 bases between them. The CDR3 here is CASSFIRANEAFF. Here the CDR3 DNA reads TGTGCCAGCAGCTTCATCAGGGCAAATGAAGCTTTCTTT.

V and J are TRBV5-6 and TRBJ2-5; D is unresolved. TRBJ2-7 explains the end of the DNA better; the J call may be wrong. Germline V CDR1 and CDR2: SGHDT, YYEEEE. The CDR3 is 12 amino acids. The chain's CDR3 is CASSLAAFEQYF. The CDR3 bases are TGTGCCAGCAGCTTGGCGGCCTTCGAGCAGTACTTC.

The rearrangement joins TRBV20-1 to TRBJ1-4; 12 nucleotides match TRBD1. Unmatched junction bases numbered 8, after V lost 3 bases and J lost 0 bases. In germline, CDR1 is DFQATT, CDR2 SNEGSKA (reference sequence). CDR3 length equals 18 residues. The CDR3 coding sequence is TGCAGTGCTAGGTCCGGGACAGGGGGCTTCGCAACTAATGAAAAACTGTTTTTT. Its translation: CSARSGTGGFATNEKLFF.

The chain couples TRBV28 to TRBJ2-1; no firm D call. Germline V gene sequence: CDR1 MDHEN, CDR2 SYDVKM. This CDR3 has 10 amino acids. Trimming took off 10 bases at V and 12 bases at J, with 13 bases between the two ends. CDR3 in amino acids: CATPRSGQFF. The CDR3 DNA is TGTGCCACCCCTCGTAGTGGGCAGTTCTTC.

This clonotype has a count of ten or more. A junction end diverges from the germline sequence, so it may reflect a read error. The J gene is TRBJ2-7, the V gene TRBV29-1; the D call may be TRBD1 or TRBD2 (5 bases each). The V gene's germline CDR1 is SQVTM and CDR2 ANQGSEA. The CDR3 is 13 amino acids. The CDR3 DNA follows: TGCAGCGTTCAAGAGGGGTCCACCTACGAGCAGTACTTC. Protein sequence: CSVQEGSTYEQYF.

The chain combines TRBV12-3 or TRBV12-4 with TRBJ2-1; 12 bases map to TRBD1. After removal of 5 bases from V and 10 bases from J, the junction contained 6 bases not matched to a gene. The CDR3 has 14 amino acids. CDR3 residues: CASSAGTGGYEQFF. CDR3 DNA: TGTGCCAGCAGTGCCGGGACAGGGGGCTACGAGCAGTTCTTC.

The chain links TRBV9 to TRBJ2-1; TRBD2 aligns across 9 bases. Germline values: CDR1 SGDLS, CDR2 YYNGEE. Trimming at V came to 1 base and at J to 13 bases, leaving 9 bases not matched to a gene. There are 14 residues in the CDR3. The CDR3 DNA reads as TGTGCCAGCAGCGTATTCGTAGCGGGAGCCGTTCAGTTCTTC. This translates into CASSVFVAGAVQFF. The whole variable domain, remainder taken from reference TRBV9 and TRBJ2-1, is DSGVTQTPKHLITATGQRVTLRCSPRSGDLSVYWYQQSLDQGLQFLIQYYNGEERAKGNILERFSAQQFPDLHSELNLSSLELGDSALYFCASSVFVAGAVQFFGPGTRLTVL.

The J gene is TRBJ2-1, the V gene TRBV29-1; D is uncertain. CDR1 is SQVTM, CDR2 ANQGSEA, per germline. The CDR3 length is 13 residues. Trimming removed 2 bases at V and 7 bases at J, with 12 bases between. The CDR3 region has the DNA TGCAGCGTTGAATACTCCCTATTTAATGAGCAGTTCTTC. Protein product: CSVEYSLFNEQFF.

The chain couples TRBV7-9 to TRBJ2-1; 7 bases agree with TRBD2. Germline lookup yields CDR1 SEHNR and CDR2 FQNEAQ (reference sequence). The CDR3 runs 16 residues. J gave up 5 bases and V 4 bases, and 11 bases lay outside the gene matches. Here the CDR3 reads CASSSAWGGLHNEQFF. CDR3 sequence (DNA): TGTGCCAGCAGCTCCGCCTGGGGGGGGTTACACAATGAGCAGTTCTTC.

This clonotype occurred many times. The chain is built from TRBV20-1 and TRBJ2-1; D not resolved. The CDR3 covers 15 residues. Germline V lookup: CDR1 DFQATT, CDR2 SNEGSKA (reference sequence). With 0 bases removed from V and 1 base from J, the gap between germline ends came to 10 bases. CDR3 in DNA: TGCAGTGCTAGAGAGGCTAGACCTTCCTACAATGAGCAGTTCTTC. Translating gives CSAREARPSYNEQFF.

V is TRBV6-5 and J is TRBJ2-1; D possibly corresponds to TRBD2 (5 bases). There are 20 residues in the CDR3. CDR1 is MNHEY, CDR2 SVGAGI, per germline. The V end was cut by 0 bases, the J end by 0 bases, with 21 bases between. The CDR3 is CASSYSRGWGAQSSYNEQFF. CDR3 nucleotide sequence: TGTGCCAGCAGTTACTCCCGCGGGTGGGGAGCCCAGAGCTCCTACAATGAGCAGTTCTTC.

The rearrangement links TRBV3-1 to TRBJ1-5; TRBD1 matches at 8 bases. Germline V gene sequence: CDR1 LGHDT, CDR2 YNNKEL (reference sequence). There are 14 residues in the CDR3. After removal of 4 bases from V and 6 bases from J, the junction contained 5 bases not matched to a gene. This chain's CDR3 is CASSPRTGLQPQHF. The DNA for the CDR3 is TGTGCCAGCAGCCCAAGGACAGGGCTTCAGCCCCAGCATTTT.